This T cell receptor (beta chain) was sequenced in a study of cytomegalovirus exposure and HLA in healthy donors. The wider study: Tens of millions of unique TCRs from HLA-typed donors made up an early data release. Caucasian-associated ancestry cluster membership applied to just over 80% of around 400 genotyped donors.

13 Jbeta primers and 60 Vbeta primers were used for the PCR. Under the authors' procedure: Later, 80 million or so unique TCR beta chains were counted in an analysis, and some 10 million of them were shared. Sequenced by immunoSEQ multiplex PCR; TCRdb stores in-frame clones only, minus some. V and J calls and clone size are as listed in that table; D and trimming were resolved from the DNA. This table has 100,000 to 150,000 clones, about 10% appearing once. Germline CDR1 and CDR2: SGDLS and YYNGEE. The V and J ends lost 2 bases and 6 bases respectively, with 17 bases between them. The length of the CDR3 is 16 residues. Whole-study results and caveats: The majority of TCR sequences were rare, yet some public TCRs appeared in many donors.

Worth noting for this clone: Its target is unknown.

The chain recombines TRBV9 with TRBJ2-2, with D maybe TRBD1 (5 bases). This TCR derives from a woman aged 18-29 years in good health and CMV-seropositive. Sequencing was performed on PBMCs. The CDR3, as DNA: TGTGCCAGCAGCGTGAGCTCACAGGTGGTAGCCGGGGAGCTGTTTTTT. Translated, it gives CASSVSSQVVAGELFF.